These 24 T cell receptor beta chains originate from one sample sequenced in a study of radiation and T cells in renal cell carcinoma. Time point here: baseline pretreatment blood. Indicated treatment: 15 Gy SBRT to primary tumor, nephrectomy 4 weeks later. Libraries were prepared by immunoSEQ multiplex PCR; TCRdb keeps only in-frame clonotypes and omits some of them. The repertoire holds over 120,000 clones, with 70% to 90% as singletons. The sample was blood, taken from a patient whose treatment included radiotherapy and nephrectomy. Every receptor here comes from a woman aged 45-65 years with renal cell carcinoma.

The gene calls are TRBV19 and TRBJ2-3, with a tentative D call TRBD2 (6 bases). Deletions cut 5 bases from V and 4 bases from J, with 13 bases between. This CDR3 has 14 amino acids. Germline V lookup: CDR1 LNHDA, CDR2 SQIVND (reference sequence). The CDR3 DNA sequence: TGTGCCAGTAGTCTCGGGACTGGCTCAGATACGCAGTATTTT. Its protein is CASSLGTGSDTQYF.

The rearrangement links TRBV7-2 to TRBJ1-5; TRBD1 is a possible D gene (6 bases). Germline loops: CDR1 SGHTA, CDR2 FQGNSA. Trimming cost V 0 bases and J 6 bases, with 12 bases left between them. CDR3 length: 15 amino acids. The CDR3 DNA follows: TGTGCCAGCAGCTTAGCTTCAGGGGCGGGTCAGCCCCAGCATTTT. This sequence encodes CASSLASGAGQPQHF.

Concerning this clone: The same CDR3 is also encoded by other DNA sequences in this sample. V gene TRBV5-4 combines with J gene TRBJ2-5, with D possibly TRBD1 on 6 matching bases. V gave up 0 bases and J gave up 2 bases, with 8 bases separating them. Germline lookup yields CDR1 SGHNT and CDR2 YYREEE (reference sequence). The CDR3 has 14 amino acids. This chain's CDR3 is CASSLAGTQETQYF. CDR3 nucleotide sequence: TGTGCCAGCAGCTTGGCGGGGACACAAGAGACCCAGTACTTC.

The chain joins TRBV5-4 to TRBJ1-2; maybe TRBD1 (5 bases). The CDR3 is 13 amino acids. V lost 2 bases and J 8 bases, leaving 13 bases between the germline ends. CDR1 SGHNT and CDR2 YYREEE come from the germline V gene (reference sequence). CDR3 sequence: CASSFMGVNGYTF. The CDR3 bases are TGTGCCAGCAGCTTCATGGGGGTAAACGGCTACACCTTC. Full variable domain (remainder filled in from reference TRBV5-4 and TRBJ1-2): ETGVTQSPTHLIKTRGQQVTLRCSSQSGHNTVSWYQQALGQGPQFIFQYYREEENGRGNFPPRFSGLQFPNYSSELNVNALELDDSALYLCASSFMGVNGYTFGSGTRLTVV.

The J gene is TRBJ2-7, the V gene TRBV4-1; D is unclear. V was pared by 3 bases and J by 3 bases, with 9 bases between. This CDR3 contains 13 residues. The germline gives CDR1 MGHRA, CDR2 YSYEKL. Written as DNA, the CDR3 is TGCGCCAGCAGCCACGACACTCGCTACGAGCAGTACTTC. It codes for CASSHDTRYEQYF.

The V gene is TRBV9, the J gene TRBJ1-6; D gene ambiguous. Per germline, CDR1 SGDLS and CDR2 YYNGEE. The CDR3 runs 15 residues. V was trimmed by 2 bases and J by 8 bases, leaving 14 bases between them. CDR3 bases: TGTGCCAGCAGCGTGTCCGCGGAGGGTGATTCACCCCTCCACTTT. This translates into CASSVSAEGDSPLHF.

Worth noting for this clone: The junction shows a germline mismatch at one end, possibly a read error. The CDR3 DNA reads as TGTGCTAGCAGCCAGGGGGCCCCGGGAGAGACCCAGTACTTC. Translated, it gives CASSQGAPGETQYF. This rearrangement joins TRBV7-7 to TRBJ2-5; TRBD1 aligns across 8 bases. This CDR3 is built from 14 residues. Germline lookup yields CDR1 SSHAT and CDR2 FNYEAQ (reference sequence).

The CDR3 DNA follows: TGCGCCAGCAGCCAGACAGGGGGAGGAAACACCATATATTTT. This gives the protein CASSQTGGGNTIYF. The rearrangement uses TRBV4-3 and TRBJ1-3, with TRBD1 matching over 9 bases. Looked up from germline, CDR1 is LGHNA and CDR2 is YSLEER. The CDR3 is 14 residues long. V lost 3 bases and J lost 4; bases outside the gene matches: 1.

This clone was observed a handful of times. The DNA of the CDR3 is TGTGCCAGCAGCTCTGGGCCTACCGGGGAGCTGTTTTTT. It encodes CASSSGPTGELFF. The gene calls are TRBV7-6 and TRBJ2-2, with D unresolved. The CDR3 is 13 amino acids. Trimming removed 4 bases from V and 5 bases from J, with 8 bases in between. Germline V gene data show CDR1 as SGHVS and CDR2 as FNYEAQ. The entire variable domain, with the rest obtained from reference TRBV7-6 and TRBJ2-2, is as follows: GAGVSQSPRYKVTKRGQDVALRCDPISGHVSLYWYRQALGQGPEFLTYFNYEAQQDKSGLPNDRFSAERPEGSISTLTIQRTEQRDSAMYRCASSSGPTGELFFGEGSRLTVL.

This chain links TRBV5-6 with TRBJ1-2; no clear D gene. V lost 4 bases to trimming and J lost 0 bases, with 22 bases between them. Germline CDR1 is SGHDT and CDR2 is YYEEEE. The CDR3 contains 18 residues. CDR3 region: CASSPLQLGPVANYGYTF. DNA of the CDR3: TGTGCCAGCAGCCCCTTACAGCTAGGGCCCGTAGCTAACTATGGCTACACCTTC.

This clone was picked up a small number of times. V usage is TRBV10-2 and J usage is TRBJ1-5; D is uncertain. Trimming removed 4 bases at V and 7 bases at J, with 11 bases between. This CDR3 is built from 13 residues. Germline CDR1 is WSHSY and CDR2 is SAAADI. CDR3 nucleotides: TGCGCCAGCAGTGCGTTAGCTGGGCAGCCCCAGCATTTT. It encodes CASSALAGQPQHF.

This sequence joins TRBV7-2 and TRBJ2-5, with D maybe TRBD1 (5 bases). V was trimmed by 4 bases and J by 5 bases, leaving 11 bases between them. This CDR3 contains 13 residues. CDR1 is SGHTA and CDR2 is FQGNSA in the germline V gene. The CDR3 is CASSSRVHETQYF. In DNA form, the CDR3 reads TGTGCCAGCAGCTCCAGGGTCCACGAGACCCAGTACTTC.

This clone was seen just once. The chain employs TRBV11-3 and TRBJ2-5; TRBD2 is a possible D gene (7 bases). The CDR3 has 15 residues. V was shortened by 5 bases and J by 2 bases, with 15 bases between the two germline ends. CDR1 is SGHNT, CDR2 YENEEA, per germline. The chain's CDR3 is CASSRRGGRQETQYF. In nucleotides, the CDR3 is TGTGCCAGCAGCCGGAGGGGGGGACGGCAAGAGACCCAGTACTTC.

This clone was counted a single time. V gene TRBV4-3 combines with J gene TRBJ2-1; 10 bases align to TRBD2. V was clipped by 3 bases and J by 5 bases; unmatched bases: 4. This CDR3 has 15 amino acids. Germline V gene data show CDR1 as LGHNA and CDR2 as YSLEER. The DNA of the CDR3 is TGCGCCAGCAGCCACACTAGCGGGGTCAACAATGAGCAGTTCTTC. Its translation: CASSHTSGVNNEQFF.

CDR3 residues: CASTLGSGTGNTIYF. The CDR3 nucleotides read TGTGCCAGTACCCTAGGATCCGGGACAGGGAACACCATATATTTT. This chain connects TRBV19 to TRBJ1-3; 9 bases match TRBD1. The CDR3 extends over 15 amino acids. Germline-derived CDR1 and CDR2 are LNHDA and SQIVND (reference sequence). V was pared by 7 bases and J by 7 bases, with 11 bases of the junction left unmatched. The complete variable domain, with remaining parts taken from reference TRBV19 and TRBJ1-3, reads DGGITQSPKYLFRKEGQNVTLSCEQNLNHDAMYWYRQDPGQGLRLIYYSQIVNDFQKGDIAEGYSVSREKKESFPLTVTSAQKNPTAFYLCASTLGSGTGNTIYFGEGSWLTVV.

The chain is built from TRBV5-8 and TRBJ2-7; unclear D gene. This CDR3 is 13 amino acids long. The ends were cut back, 0 bases at V and 2 bases at J, with 6 bases in the middle. The germline CDR1 and CDR2 sequences are SGHTS and YDEGEE. The chain's CDR3 is CASSLGMPYEQYF. For the CDR3, the DNA is TGTGCCAGCAGCTTGGGGATGCCCTACGAGCAGTACTTC.

V is TRBV11-3 and J is TRBJ2-3; 9 positions match TRBD2. The CDR3 contains 14 residues. CDR1 SGHNT and CDR2 YENEEA come from the germline V gene. Trimming removed 5 bases from V and 4 bases from J; junction bases left unmatched: 4. The CDR3 here is CASSRGGGADTQYF. Written as DNA, the CDR3 is TGTGCCAGCAGCCGCGGGGGGGGAGCAGATACGCAGTATTTT.

The chain has TRBV5-1 and TRBJ2-1; tentative D call: TRBD2 (6 bases). The V end lost 4 bases, the J end lost 0 bases, and 14 bases lay between the germline ends. The V gene's germline CDR1 is SGHRS and CDR2 YFSETQ. CDR3 length equals 16 residues. The CDR3 bases are TGCGCCAGCAGCGGCATTAGCGGCAGCTCCTACAATGAGCAGTTCTTC. Its translation is CASSGISGSSYNEQFF.

V and J are TRBV7-6 and TRBJ1-1; D is uncertain. The length of the CDR3 is 13 residues. V was cut by 6 bases and J by 2 bases, with 10 bases left in between. Germline-derived CDR1 and CDR2 are SGHVS and FNYEAQ. The chain's CDR3 is CASRSTANTEAFF. CDR3 nucleotides: TGTGCCAGCAGAAGTACGGCCAACACTGAAGCTTTCTTT.

V gene TRBV7-9 combines with J gene TRBJ2-1; 9 positions agree with TRBD2. The CDR3 is 19 amino acids. CDR1 is SEHNR, CDR2 FQNEAQ, per germline (reference sequence). Losses at the gene ends were 4 bases for V and 0 bases for J; bases not matched to a gene: 13. For the CDR3, the DNA is TGTGCCAGCAGCTCCCAGAGGAGTAGCGGGGGTCCCTCCTACAATGAGCAGTTCTTC. Translating it yields CASSSQRSSGGPSYNEQFF. The entire variable domain, with the rest obtained from reference TRBV7-9 and TRBJ2-1, is as follows: DTGVSQNPRHKITKRGQNVTFRCDPISEHNRLYWYRQTLGQGPEFLTYFQNEAQLEKSRLLSDRFSAERPKGSFSTLEIQRTEQGDSAMYLCASSSQRSSGGPSYNEQFFGPGTRLTVL.

This clone was seen only a few times. This chain connects TRBV4-1 to TRBJ1-3; TRBD1 aligns across 8 bases. V was pared by 4 bases and J by 5 bases, with 13 bases of the junction left unmatched. Looked up from germline, CDR1 is MGHRA and CDR2 is YSYEKL. This CDR3 region has 17 residues. The CDR3 region has the DNA TGCGCCAGCAGCCCGTACCCCCAGGGGGCTGAGAGAAACACCATATATTTT. It translates to CASSPYPQGAERNTIYF.

The V call is TRBV7-3, the J call TRBJ2-1; 9 positions agree with TRBD2. There are 15 residues in the CDR3. V lost 4 bases, J lost 7 bases, and 8 bases stayed unmatched. Germline CDR1 reads SGHTA; CDR2 reads FQGTGA. The CDR3 is CASSSGGGELNEQFF. CDR3 coding DNA: TGTGCCAGCAGCTCTGGCGGGGGGGAACTTAATGAGCAGTTCTTC.

V usage is TRBV4-2 and J usage is TRBJ2-5, with 9 bases fitting TRBD2. The length of the CDR3 is 17 residues. J gave up 1 base and V 0 bases, and 6 bases lay outside the gene matches. CDR1 is LGHNA, CDR2 YNFKEQ, per germline. The CDR3 DNA is TGTGCCAGCAGCCAAGATGGGCTAGCGGGGATCCAAGAGACCCAGTACTTC. It specifies CASSQDGLAGIQETQYF.

This rearrangement joins TRBV10-3 to TRBJ1-1; D is possibly TRBD1 (6 bases). Germline V CDR1 and CDR2: ENHRY, SYGVKD. This CDR3 has 13 residues. Trimming took off 8 bases at V and 5 bases at J, with 15 bases between the two ends. For the CDR3, the DNA is TGTGCCATCTCTATCGGGGGCGGTACTGAAGCTTTCTTT. Its translation: CAISIGGGTEAFF.